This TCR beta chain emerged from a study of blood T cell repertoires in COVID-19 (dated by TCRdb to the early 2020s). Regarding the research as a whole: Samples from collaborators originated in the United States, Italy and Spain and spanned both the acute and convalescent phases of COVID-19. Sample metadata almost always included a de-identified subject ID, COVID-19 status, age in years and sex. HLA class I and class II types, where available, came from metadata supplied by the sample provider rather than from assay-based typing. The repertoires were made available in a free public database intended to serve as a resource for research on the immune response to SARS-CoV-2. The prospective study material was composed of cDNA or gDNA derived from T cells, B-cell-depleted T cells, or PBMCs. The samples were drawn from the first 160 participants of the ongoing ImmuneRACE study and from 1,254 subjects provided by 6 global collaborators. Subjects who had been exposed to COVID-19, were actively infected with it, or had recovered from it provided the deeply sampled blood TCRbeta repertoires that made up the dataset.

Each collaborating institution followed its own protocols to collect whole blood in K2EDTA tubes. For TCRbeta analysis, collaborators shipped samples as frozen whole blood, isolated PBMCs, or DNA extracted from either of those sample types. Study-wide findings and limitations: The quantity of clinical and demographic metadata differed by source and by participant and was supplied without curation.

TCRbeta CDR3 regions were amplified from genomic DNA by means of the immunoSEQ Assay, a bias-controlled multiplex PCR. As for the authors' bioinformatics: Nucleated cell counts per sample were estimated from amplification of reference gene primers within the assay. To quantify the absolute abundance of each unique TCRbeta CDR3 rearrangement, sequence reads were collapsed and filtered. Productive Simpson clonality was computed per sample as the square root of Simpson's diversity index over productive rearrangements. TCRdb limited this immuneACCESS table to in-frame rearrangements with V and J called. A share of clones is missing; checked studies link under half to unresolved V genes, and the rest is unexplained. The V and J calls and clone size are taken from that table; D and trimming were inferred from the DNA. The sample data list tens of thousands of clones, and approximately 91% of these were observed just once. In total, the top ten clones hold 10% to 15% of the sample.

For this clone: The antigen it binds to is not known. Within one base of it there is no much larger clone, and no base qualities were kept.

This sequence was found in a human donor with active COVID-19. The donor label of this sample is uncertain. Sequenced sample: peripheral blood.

The nucleotide sequence is TGTGCCACCAGGGGGACAGGGGAGAACACCGGGGAGCTGTTTTTT. Translated, it gives CATRGTGENTGELFF. The chain joins TRBV24-1 to TRBJ2-2; the junction holds 10 bases that match TRBD1. For this chain, trimming is 7 bases at the V end and 1 base at the J end, and the number of junction bases without a gene match is 2. CDR1 is given as KGHDR and CDR2 as SFDVKD, both from the germline V gene. The CDR3 spans 15 residues, from the cysteine through the phenylalanine. Only the CDR3 portion is preserved as DNA: 45 bases, with reading frame beginning at the first base.